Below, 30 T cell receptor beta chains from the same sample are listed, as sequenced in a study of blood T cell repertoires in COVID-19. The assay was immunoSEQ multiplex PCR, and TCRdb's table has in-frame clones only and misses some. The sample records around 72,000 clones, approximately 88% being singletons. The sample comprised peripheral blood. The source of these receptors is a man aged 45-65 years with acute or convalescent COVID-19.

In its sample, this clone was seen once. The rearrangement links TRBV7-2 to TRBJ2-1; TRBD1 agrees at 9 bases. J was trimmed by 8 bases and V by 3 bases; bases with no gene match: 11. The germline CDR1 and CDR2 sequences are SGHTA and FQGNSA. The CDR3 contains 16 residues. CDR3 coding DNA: TGTGCCAGCAGCTTGTCCACAGGGGGCATCAATTATGAGCAGTTCTTC. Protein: CASSLSTGGINYEQFF.

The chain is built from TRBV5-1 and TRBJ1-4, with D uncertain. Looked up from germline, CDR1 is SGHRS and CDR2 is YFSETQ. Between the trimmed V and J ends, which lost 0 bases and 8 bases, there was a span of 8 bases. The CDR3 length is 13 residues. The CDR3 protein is CASSLVVEEKLFF. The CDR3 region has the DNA TGCGCCAGCAGCTTGGTGGTGGAGGAAAAACTGTTTTTT. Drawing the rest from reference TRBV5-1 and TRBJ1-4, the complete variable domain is KAGVTQTPRYLIKTRGQQVTLSCSPISGHRSVSWYQQTPGQGLQFLFEYFSETQRNKGNFPGRFSGRQFSNSRSEMNVSTLELGDSALYLCASSLVVEEKLFFGSGTQLSVL.

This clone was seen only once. The CDR3 sequence: CASSPSGNPNEKLFF. The CDR3 DNA reads as TGTGCCAGCTCACCATCAGGAAATCCTAATGAAAAACTGTTTTTT. This rearrangement joins TRBV18 to TRBJ1-4, with D unresolved. V was trimmed by 2 bases and J by 3 bases, leaving 10 bases between them. Germline V gives CDR1 KGHSH, CDR2 LQKENI. This CDR3 is built from 15 residues.

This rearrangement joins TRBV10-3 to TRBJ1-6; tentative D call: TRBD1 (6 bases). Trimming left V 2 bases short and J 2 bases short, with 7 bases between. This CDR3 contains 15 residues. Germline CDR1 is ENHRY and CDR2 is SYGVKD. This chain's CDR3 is CAISETGPYNSPLHF. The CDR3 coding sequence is TGTGCCATCAGTGAGACAGGGCCCTATAATTCACCCCTCCACTTT.

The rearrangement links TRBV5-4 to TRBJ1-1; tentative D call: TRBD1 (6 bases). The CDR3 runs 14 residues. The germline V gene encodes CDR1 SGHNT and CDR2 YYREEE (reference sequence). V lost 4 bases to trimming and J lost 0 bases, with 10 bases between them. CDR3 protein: CASSQTGMNTEAFF. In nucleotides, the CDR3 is TGTGCCAGCAGCCAGACAGGCATGAACACTGAAGCTTTCTTT.

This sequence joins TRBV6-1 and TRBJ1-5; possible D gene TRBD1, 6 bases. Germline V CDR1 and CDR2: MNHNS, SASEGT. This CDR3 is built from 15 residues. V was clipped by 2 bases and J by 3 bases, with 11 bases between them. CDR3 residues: CASSESGQPNQPQHF. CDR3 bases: TGTGCCAGCAGTGAAAGCGGACAGCCCAATCAGCCCCAGCATTTT.

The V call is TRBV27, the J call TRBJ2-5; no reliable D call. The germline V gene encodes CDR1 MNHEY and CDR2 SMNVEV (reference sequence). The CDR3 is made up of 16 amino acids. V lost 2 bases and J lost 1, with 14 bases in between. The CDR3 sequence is CASSLNSMRSQETQYF. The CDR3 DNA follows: TGTGCCAGCAGTTTAAATAGCATGAGGTCCCAAGAGACCCAGTACTTC.

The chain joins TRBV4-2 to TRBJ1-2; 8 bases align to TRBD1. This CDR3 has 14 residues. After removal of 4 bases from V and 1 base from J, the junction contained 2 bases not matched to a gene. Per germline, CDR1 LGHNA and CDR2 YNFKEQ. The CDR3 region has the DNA TGTGCCAGCAGCCCCGGACAGGGTAACTATGGCTACACCTTC. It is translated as CASSPGQGNYGYTF.

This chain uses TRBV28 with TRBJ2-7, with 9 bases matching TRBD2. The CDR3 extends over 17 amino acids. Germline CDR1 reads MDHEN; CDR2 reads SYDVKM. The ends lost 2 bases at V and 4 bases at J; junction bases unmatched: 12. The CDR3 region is CASSLIPSGAGGYEQYF. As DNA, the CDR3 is TGTGCCAGCAGTTTAATCCCCTCCGGGGCGGGGGGGTACGAGCAGTACTTC. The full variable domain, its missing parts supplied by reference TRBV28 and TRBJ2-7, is DVKVTQSSRYLVKRTGEKVFLECVQDMDHENMFWYRQDPGLGLRLIYFSYDVKMKEKGDIPEGYSVSREKKERFSLILESASTNQTSMYLCASSLIPSGAGGYEQYFGPGTRLTVT.

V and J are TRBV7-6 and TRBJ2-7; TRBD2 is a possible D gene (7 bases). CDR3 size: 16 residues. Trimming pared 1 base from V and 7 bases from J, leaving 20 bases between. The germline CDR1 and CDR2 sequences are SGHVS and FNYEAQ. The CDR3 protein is CASSLGGGAPFSEQYF. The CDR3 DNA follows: TGTGCCAGCAGCTTAGGTGGGGGGGCCCCTTTTAGTGAGCAGTACTTC.

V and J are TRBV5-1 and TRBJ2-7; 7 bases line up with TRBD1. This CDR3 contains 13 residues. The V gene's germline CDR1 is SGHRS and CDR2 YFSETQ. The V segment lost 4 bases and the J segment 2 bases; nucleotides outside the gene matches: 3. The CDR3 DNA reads TGCGCCAGCAGCGTGGGACAGACCTACGAGCAGTACTTC. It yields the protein CASSVGQTYEQYF.

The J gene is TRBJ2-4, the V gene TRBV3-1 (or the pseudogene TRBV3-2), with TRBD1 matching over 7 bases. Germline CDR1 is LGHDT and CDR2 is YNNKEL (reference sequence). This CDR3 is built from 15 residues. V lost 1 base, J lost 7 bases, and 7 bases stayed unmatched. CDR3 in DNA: TGTGCCAGCAGCCAAGGGGGACAGTATGAGAACATTCAGTACTTC. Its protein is CASSQGGQYENIQYF.

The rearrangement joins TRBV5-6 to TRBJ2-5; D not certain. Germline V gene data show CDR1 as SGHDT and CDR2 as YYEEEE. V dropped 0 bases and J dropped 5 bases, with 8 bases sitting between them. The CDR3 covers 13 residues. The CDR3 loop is CASSLVSEETQYF. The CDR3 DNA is TGTGCCAGCAGCTTGGTTAGTGAGGAGACCCAGTACTTC.

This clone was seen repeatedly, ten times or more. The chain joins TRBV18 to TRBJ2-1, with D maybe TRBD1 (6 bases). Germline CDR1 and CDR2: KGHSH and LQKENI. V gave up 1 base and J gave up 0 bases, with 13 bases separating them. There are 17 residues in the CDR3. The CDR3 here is CASSPLDRPSSYNEQFF. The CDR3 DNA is TGTGCCAGCTCACCACTCGACAGGCCAAGCTCCTACAATGAGCAGTTCTTC.

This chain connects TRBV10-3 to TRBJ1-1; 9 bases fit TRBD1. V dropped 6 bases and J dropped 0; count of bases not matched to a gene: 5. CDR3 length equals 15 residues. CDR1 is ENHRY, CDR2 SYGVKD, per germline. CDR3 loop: CAIRGQGSMNTEAFF. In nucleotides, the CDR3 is TGTGCCATCAGGGGACAGGGATCCATGAACACTGAAGCTTTCTTT.

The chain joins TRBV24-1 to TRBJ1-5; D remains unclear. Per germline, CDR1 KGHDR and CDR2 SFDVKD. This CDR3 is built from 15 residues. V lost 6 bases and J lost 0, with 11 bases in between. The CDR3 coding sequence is TGTGCCACCAGTAGGGCGGGAAATAGCAATCAGCCCCAGCATTTT. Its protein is CATSRAGNSNQPQHF.

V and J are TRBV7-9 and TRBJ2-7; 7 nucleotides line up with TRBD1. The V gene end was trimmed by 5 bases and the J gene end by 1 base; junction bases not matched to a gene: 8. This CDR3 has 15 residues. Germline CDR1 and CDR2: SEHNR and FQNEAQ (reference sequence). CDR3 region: CASSPRPGGSYEQYF. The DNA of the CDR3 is TGTGCCAGCAGCCCTCGGCCAGGGGGTTCCTACGAGCAGTACTTC.

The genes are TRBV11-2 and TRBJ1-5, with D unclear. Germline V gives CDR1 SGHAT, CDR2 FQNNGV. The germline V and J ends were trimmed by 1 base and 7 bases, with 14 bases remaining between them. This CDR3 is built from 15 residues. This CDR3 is CASSLGSEGGQPQHF. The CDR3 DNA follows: TGTGCCAGCAGCTTAGGTAGTGAGGGCGGGCAGCCCCAGCATTTT.

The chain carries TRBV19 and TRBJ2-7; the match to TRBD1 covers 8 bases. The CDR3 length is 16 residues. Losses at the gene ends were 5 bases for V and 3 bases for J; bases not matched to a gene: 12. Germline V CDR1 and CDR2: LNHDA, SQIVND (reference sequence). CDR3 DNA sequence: TGTGCCAGTAGTGTCGAATTGGGACAGGTTGGCTACGAGCAGTACTTC. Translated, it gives CASSVELGQVGYEQYF. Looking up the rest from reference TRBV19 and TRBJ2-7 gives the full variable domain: DGGITQSPKYLFRKEGQNVTLSCEQNLNHDAMYWYRQDPGQGLRLIYYSQIVNDFQKGDIAEGYSVSREKKESFPLTVTSAQKNPTAFYLCASSVELGQVGYEQYFGPGTRLTVT.

The CDR3 sequence: CASSRTGFGNTIYF. CDR3 DNA: TGTGCCAGCAGTCGGACAGGGTTTGGAAACACCATATATTTT. The chain is built from TRBV5-6 and TRBJ1-3; 8 bases map to TRBD1. Germline V CDR1 and CDR2: SGHDT, YYEEEE. CDR3 length: 14 residues. Trimming removed 5 bases from V and 3 bases from J; junction bases left unmatched: 4. The variable domain in full, with the rest retrieved from reference TRBV5-6 and TRBJ1-3, is DAGVTQSPTHLIKTRGQQVTLRCSPKSGHDTVSWYQQALGQGPQFIFQYYEEEERQRGNFPDRFSGHQFPNYSSELNVNALLLGDSALYLCASSRTGFGNTIYFGEGSWLTVV.

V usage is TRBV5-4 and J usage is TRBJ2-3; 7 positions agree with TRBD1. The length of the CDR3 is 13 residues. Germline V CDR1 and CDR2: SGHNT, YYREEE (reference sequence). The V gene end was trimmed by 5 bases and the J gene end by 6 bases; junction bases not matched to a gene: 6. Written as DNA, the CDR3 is TGTGCCAGCAGTCCAGACAGGGATGATACGCAGTATTTT. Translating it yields CASSPDRDDTQYF.

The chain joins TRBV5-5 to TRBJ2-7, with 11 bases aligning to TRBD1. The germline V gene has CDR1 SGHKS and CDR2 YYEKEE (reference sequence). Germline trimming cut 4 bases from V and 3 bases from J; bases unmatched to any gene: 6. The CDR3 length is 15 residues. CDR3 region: CASSVTGTGGYEQYF. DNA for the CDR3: TGTGCCAGCAGCGTTACCGGGACAGGGGGCTACGAGCAGTACTTC. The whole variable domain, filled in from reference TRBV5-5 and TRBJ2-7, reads DAGVTQSPTHLIKTRGQQVTLRCSPISGHKSVSWYQQVLGQGPQFIFQYYEKEERGRGNFPDRFSARQFPNYSSELNVNALLLGDSALYLCASSVTGTGGYEQYFGPGTRLTVT.

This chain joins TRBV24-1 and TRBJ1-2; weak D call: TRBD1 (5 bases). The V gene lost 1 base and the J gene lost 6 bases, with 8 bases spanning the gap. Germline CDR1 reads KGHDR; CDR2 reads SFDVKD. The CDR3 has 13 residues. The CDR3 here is CATSDLSGNGYTF. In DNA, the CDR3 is TGTGCCACCAGTGATTTATCAGGGAATGGCTACACCTTC.

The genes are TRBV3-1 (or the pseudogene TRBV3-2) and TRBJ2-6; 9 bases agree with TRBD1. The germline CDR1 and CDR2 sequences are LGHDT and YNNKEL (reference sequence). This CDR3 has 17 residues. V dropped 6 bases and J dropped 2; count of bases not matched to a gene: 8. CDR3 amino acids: CASSPGTGSAGANVLTF. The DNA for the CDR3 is TGTGCCAGCAGTCCCGGGACAGGGTCTGCTGGGGCCAACGTCCTGACTTTC.

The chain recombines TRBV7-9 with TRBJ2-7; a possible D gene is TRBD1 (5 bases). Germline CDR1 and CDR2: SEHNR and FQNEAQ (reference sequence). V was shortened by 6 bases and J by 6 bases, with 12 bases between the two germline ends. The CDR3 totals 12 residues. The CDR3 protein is CASSSQGFEQYF. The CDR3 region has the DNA TGTGCCAGCAGTTCCCAGGGTTTCGAGCAGTACTTC.

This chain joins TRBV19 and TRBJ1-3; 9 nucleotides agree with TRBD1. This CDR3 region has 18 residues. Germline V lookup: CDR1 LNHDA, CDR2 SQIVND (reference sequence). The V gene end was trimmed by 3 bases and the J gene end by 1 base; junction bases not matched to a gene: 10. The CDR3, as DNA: TGTGCCAGTAGTATTCCTCTCGGGACAGGGATTTCTGGAAACACCATATATTTT. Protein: CASSIPLGTGISGNTIYF.

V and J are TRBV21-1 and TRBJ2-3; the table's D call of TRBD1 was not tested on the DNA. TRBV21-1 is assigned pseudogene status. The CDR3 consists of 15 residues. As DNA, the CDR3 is TGTGCCAGCAGCAAAAGGCAGGGGCGCACAGATACGCAGTATTTT. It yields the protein CASSKRQGRTDTQYF.

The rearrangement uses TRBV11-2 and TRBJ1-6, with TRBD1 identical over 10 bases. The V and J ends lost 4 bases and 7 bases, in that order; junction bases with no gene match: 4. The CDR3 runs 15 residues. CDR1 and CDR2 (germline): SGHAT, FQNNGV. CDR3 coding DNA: TGTGCCAGCAGCTCACCGGGACAGGGGAATTCACCCCTCCACTTT. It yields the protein CASSSPGQGNSPLHF.

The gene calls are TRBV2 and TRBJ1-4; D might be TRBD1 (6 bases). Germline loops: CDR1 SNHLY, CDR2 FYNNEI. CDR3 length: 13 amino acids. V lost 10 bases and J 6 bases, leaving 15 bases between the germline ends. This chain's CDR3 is CATARTADEKLFF. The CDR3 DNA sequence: TGTGCCACCGCGAGGACAGCGGATGAAAAACTGTTTTTT.

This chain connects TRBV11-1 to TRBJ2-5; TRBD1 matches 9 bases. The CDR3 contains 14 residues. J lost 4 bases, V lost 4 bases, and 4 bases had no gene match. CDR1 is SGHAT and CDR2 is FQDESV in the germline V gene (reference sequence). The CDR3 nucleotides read TGTGCCAGCAGCTCTGGACAGGGGCGAGAGACCCAGTACTTC. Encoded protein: CASSSGQGRETQYF. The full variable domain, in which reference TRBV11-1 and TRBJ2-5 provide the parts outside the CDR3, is EAEVAQSPRYKITEKSQAVAFWCDPISGHATLYWYRQILGQGPELLVQFQDESVVDDSQLPKDRFSAERLKGVDSTLKIQPAELGDSAMYLCASSSGQGRETQYFGPGTRLLVL.